Shown below are 7 T cell receptor beta chains from a single sample sequenced in a study of Ad26.COV2.S vaccination and SARS-CoV-2 variants. Treatment defined: about 20 received Ad26.COV2.S at low or high dose, single or two shots; 5 received placebo; per-sample allocation not given. Following the first vaccine or placebo injection, samples were taken on day 63. Some clones are missing from TCRdb's copy, which holds only in-frame ones; the method was immunoSEQ multiplex PCR. The data show under 500,000 clones, around 92% seen once. Source: peripheral blood, taken in a trial of Ad26.COV2.S vaccine versus placebo. The receptors derive from a person aged 18-65 years who received the Ad26.COV2.S COVID-19 vaccine or a placebo.

The chain combines TRBV11-3 with TRBJ2-7, with 7 bases that match TRBD1. This CDR3 comprises 15 residues. The V gene's germline CDR1 is SGHNT and CDR2 YENEEA. V gave up 0 bases and J gave up 3 bases; unmatched junction bases: 5. CDR3 DNA sequence: TGTGCCAGCAGCTTAGAGACAGGGATGGACTACGAGCAGTACTTC. Amino acids: CASSLETGMDYEQYF.

The chain employs TRBV4-3 and TRBJ2-1; 8 nucleotides match TRBD1. CDR1 and CDR2 from the germline V gene are LGHNA and YSLEER. The CDR3 runs to 15 residues. Trimming removed 6 bases from V and 0 bases from J; junction bases left unmatched: 4. The CDR3: CASSPGTGSYNEQFF. The CDR3 nucleotides are TGCGCCAGCAGTCCCGGGACAGGCTCCTACAATGAGCAGTTCTTC.

The chain links TRBV25-1 to TRBJ2-7; tentative D call: TRBD2 (5 bases). Trimming shortened V by 2 bases and J by 7 bases, and 12 bases separated the two germline ends. The CDR3 sequence is 13 residues long. The V gene's germline CDR1 is MGHDK and CDR2 SYGVNS. For the CDR3, the DNA is TGTGCCAGCAGTGAAAGTGGCTCGGGGGAGCAGTACTTC. It translates to CASSESGSGEQYF.

This rearrangement joins TRBV30 to TRBJ1-3; a weak D match, TRBD1 (6 bases). This CDR3 is built from 14 residues. Germline V gene data show CDR1 as GTSNPN and CDR2 as SVGIG (reference sequence). The V and J ends lost 5 bases and 0 bases respectively, with 11 bases between them. CDR3 bases: TGTGCCTGGGGTGGGGGGGCCTCTGGAAACACCATATATTTT. Translation gives CAWGGGASGNTIYF. The full variable domain, completed using reference TRBV30 and TRBJ1-3, is SQTIHQWPATLVQPVGSPLSLECTVEGTSNPNLYWYRQAAGRGLQLLFYSVGIGQISSEVPQNLSASRPQDRQFILSSKKLLLSDSGFYLCAWGGGASGNTIYFGEGSWLTVV.

This chain joins TRBV28 and TRBJ1-1; 8 bases line up with TRBD1. The CDR3 has 12 amino acids. Germline values: CDR1 MDHEN, CDR2 SYDVKM. Trimming removed 5 bases from V and 10 bases from J; junction bases left unmatched: 6. CDR3 sequence reads: CASSIGQGIAFF. The CDR3 DNA follows: TGTGCCAGCAGTATCGGACAGGGCATAGCTTTCTTT.

The rearrangement joins TRBV28 to TRBJ2-4; 13 nucleotides match TRBD2. This CDR3 region has 16 residues. Trimming at V came to 9 bases and at J to 0 bases, leaving 5 bases not matched to a gene. Germline V CDR1 and CDR2: MDHEN, SYDVKM. The CDR3 is CASTSGGALAKNIQYF. The CDR3 region has the DNA TGTGCCAGTACTAGCGGGGGGGCCCTAGCCAAAAACATTCAGTACTTC.

This chain links TRBV19 with TRBJ1-1; D is undetermined. The CDR3 spans 16 residues. The germline V and J ends were trimmed by 4 bases and 4 bases, with 19 bases remaining between them. Germline assignment: CDR1 LNHDA and CDR2 SQIVND (reference sequence). DNA for the CDR3: TGTGCCAGTAGTACCCCGGGATCGATCGAGGGCACTGAAGCTTTCTTT. This translates into CASSTPGSIEGTEAFF.